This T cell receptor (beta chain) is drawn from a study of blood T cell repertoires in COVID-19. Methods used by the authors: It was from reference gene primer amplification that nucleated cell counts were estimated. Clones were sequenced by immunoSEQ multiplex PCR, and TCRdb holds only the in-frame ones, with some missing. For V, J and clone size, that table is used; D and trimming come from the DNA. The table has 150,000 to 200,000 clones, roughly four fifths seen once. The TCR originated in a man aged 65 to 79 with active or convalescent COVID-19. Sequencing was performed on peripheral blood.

CDR3 in amino acids: CASSAISGTGNTGELFF. The CDR3 bases are TGTGCCAGCAGCGCCATTTCGGGGACAGGGAACACCGGGGAGCTGTTTTTT. The chain combines TRBV9 with TRBJ2-2; the match to TRBD1 covers 8 bases. The V segment lost 3 bases and the J segment 1 base; nucleotides outside the gene matches: 8. CDR1 and CDR2 (germline): SGDLS, YYNGEE. The CDR3 contains 17 residues.